This T cell receptor (beta chain) comes out of a study of shared clonotypes between healthy human individuals. V was shortened by 4 bases and J by 4 bases, with 11 bases between the two germline ends. Germline lookup yields CDR1 MGHRA and CDR2 YSYEKL. The CDR3 sequence is 14 residues long. Profiled with immunoSEQ multiplex PCR; TCRdb holds only in-frame clones, not every one. The data show about 180,000 clones, approximately 95% seen once. Study-wide points: Relative to memory subsets, naive subsets generally showed larger estimated richness.

This clone was picked up a small number of times. Its antigen is not known. The specimen sequenced was naive CD4+ T cells sorted from blood. The subset was: CD45RA+ positively selected. The chain is built from TRBV4-1 and TRBJ1-5; D possibly corresponds to TRBD1 (6 bases). This TCR was recovered from a woman younger than 45 in good health. CDR3: CASSRITGNQPQHF. CDR3 coding DNA: TGCGCCAGCAGCCGCATTACAGGGAATCAGCCCCAGCATTTT.